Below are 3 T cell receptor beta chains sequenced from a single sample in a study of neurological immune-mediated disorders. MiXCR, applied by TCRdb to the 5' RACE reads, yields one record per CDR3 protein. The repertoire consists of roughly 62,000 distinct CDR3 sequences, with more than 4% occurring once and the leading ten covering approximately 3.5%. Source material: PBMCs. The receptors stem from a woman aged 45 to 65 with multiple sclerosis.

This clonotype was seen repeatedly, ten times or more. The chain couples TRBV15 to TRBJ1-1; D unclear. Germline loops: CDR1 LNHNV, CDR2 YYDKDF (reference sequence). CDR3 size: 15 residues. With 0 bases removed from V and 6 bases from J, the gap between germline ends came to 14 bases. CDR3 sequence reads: CATSRDPGREAEAFF. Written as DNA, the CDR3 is TGTGCCACCAGCAGAGATCCTGGCCGGGAGGCTGAAGCTTTCTTT.

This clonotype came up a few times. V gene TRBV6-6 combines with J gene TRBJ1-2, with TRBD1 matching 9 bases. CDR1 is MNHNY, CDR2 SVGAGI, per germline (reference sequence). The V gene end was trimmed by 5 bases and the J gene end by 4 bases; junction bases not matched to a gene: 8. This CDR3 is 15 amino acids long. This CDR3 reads CASSMGTGRGYGYTF. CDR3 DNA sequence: TGTGCCAGCAGTATGGGGACAGGGAGGGGCTATGGCTACACCTTC.

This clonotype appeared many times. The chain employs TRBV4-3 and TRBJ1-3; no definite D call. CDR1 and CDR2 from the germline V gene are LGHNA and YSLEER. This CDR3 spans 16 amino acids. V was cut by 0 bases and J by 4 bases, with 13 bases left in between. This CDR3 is CASSQDLAGGGNTIYF. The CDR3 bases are TGCGCCAGCAGCCAAGATCTAGCGGGCGGGGGAAACACCATATATTTT.